This section outlines one T cell receptor (beta chain) sequence together with its context. The antigen is unknown. The data were taken from a study of OX40 agonist ivuxolimab in advanced cancers. Findings and caveats of the study: Expanded clones tended on average to be more numerous among CD8+ T cells than CD4+.

V was pared by 4 bases and J by 5 bases, with 12 bases between. The germline V gene encodes CDR1 SQVTM and CDR2 ANQGSEA. The CDR3 has 12 amino acids. Sequencing was performed with immunoSEQ multiplex PCR; in TCRdb, only in-frame clones are kept and a portion is missing. The table includes 50,000 to 70,000 clones, more than 75% detected once. The chain joins TRBV29-1 to TRBJ2-7; D remains ambiguous. The input for sequencing was CD4+ or CD8+ T cells sorted from blood, taken in a trial of the OX40 agonist ivuxolimab. This sequence was found in an adult with an advanced solid tumor such as melanoma, head and neck, liver or kidney cancer. The DNA of the CDR3 is TGCAGCGTTGCCCGGGCCGAGAACGAGCAGTACTTC. Amino acids: CSVARAENEQYF.